The clone carrying this TCR beta chain was found many times. No antigen is known for it. This record belongs to a study of read filtering for tumor transcriptome and immune sequencing. Study overall: Whole-transcriptome libraries were prepared after DNase treatment.

Bone marrow was sampled from every patient at the time of active disease. The library was built from about 400 ng RNA with molecular barcoded adaptors for alpha/delta and beta/gamma chains. In TCRdb, the reads were re-called with MiXCR into one record per CDR3 protein. Of about 63,000 distinct CDR3 sequences listed, approximately 14% are singletons. Broader study findings: IR-seq captured clonotypes deeper and more reliably than RNA-seq. This fraction held mixed bone marrow immune cells after CD138-negative sorting.

The source of this sequence is a donor over 35 with multiple myeloma. Sequenced: a population of CD138-negative cells sorted from bone marrow.

In DNA, the CDR3 is TGTGCCAGCAGTTGTTTGCGGCACCCTGAAGCTTTCTTT. It yields the protein CASSCLRHPEAFF. The chain employs TRBV27 and TRBJ1-1, with no clear D. This CDR3 has 13 amino acids. Germline CDR1 is MNHEY and CDR2 is SMNVEV (reference sequence). Trimming stripped 4 bases from V and 6 bases from J, with 12 bases between.